This TCR beta chain was identified during a study of T cells after yellow fever vaccination. Study overall: Preparation of fractions with low cell numbers was performed using SMART-Seq v4 Ultra Low Input. Regarding the study as a whole: Abundant clonotypes from the bulk population could contaminate FACS-sorted repertoires. Booster samples showed a return of most primary-vaccination clones (almost 97% CD4, approximately 88% CD8). A limited proportion of clonotypes was detected within both the CD4 and CD8 compartments.

Between the trimmed V and J ends, which lost 0 bases and 10 bases, there was a span of 9 bases. There are 12 residues in the CDR3. About this clonotype itself: Its antigen is not identified.

TCRdb reprocessed the 5' RACE reads via MiXCR and lists one record per CDR3 protein. The sample contains about 160,000 distinct CDR3 sequences, roughly 9% of which appear only once. The TCR was taken from a young man who received the YFV17D yellow fever vaccine. The chain employs TRBV12-3 or TRBV12-4 and TRBJ1-1; D remains ambiguous. Source: CD8+ T cells sorted from PBMCs, taken 45 days after the yellow fever booster vaccination. This CDR3 reads CASSLAGHLAFF. For the CDR3, the DNA is TGTGCCAGCAGTTTAGCGGGTCATCTAGCTTTCTTT.